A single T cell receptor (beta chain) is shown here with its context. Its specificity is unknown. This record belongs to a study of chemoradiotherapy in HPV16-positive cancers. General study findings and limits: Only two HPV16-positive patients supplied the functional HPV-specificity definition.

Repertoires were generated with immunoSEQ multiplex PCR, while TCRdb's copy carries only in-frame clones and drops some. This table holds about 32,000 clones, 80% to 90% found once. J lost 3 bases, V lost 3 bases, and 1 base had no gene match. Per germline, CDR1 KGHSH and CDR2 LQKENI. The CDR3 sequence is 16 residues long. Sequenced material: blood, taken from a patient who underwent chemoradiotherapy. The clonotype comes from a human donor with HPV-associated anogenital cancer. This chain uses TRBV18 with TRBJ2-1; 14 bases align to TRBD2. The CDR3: CASSPGTSGSYNEQFF. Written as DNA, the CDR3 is TGTGCCAGCTCACCCGGGACTAGCGGGAGCTACAATGAGCAGTTCTTC.